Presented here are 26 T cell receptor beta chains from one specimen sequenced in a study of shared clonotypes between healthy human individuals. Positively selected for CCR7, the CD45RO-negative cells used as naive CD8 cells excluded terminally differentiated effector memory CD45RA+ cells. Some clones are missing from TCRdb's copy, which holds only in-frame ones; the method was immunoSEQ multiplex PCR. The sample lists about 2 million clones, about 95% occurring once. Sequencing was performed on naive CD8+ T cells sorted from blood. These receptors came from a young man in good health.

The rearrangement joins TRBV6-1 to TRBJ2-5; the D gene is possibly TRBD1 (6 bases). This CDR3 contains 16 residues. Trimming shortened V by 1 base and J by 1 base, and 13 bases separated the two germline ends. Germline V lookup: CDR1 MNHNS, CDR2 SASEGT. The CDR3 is CASSEGWGLFQETQYF. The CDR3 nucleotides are TGTGCCAGCAGTGAAGGGTGGGGGCTCTTCCAAGAGACCCAGTACTTC.

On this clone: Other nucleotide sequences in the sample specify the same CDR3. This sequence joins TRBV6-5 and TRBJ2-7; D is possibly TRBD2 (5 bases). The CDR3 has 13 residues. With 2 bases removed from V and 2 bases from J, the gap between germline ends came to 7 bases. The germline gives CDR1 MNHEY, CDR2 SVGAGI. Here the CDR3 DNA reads TGTGCCAGCAGTTACGCCGGGACCTACGAGCAGTACTTC. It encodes CASSYAGTYEQYF.

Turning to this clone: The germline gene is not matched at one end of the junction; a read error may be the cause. The CDR3 is CASSQDLFNDGVF. CDR3 in DNA: TGCGCCAGCAGCCAAGATCTGTTTAATGACGGGGTCTTC. The V and J genes are TRBV4-1 and TRBJ2-7; the D gene is possibly TRBD2 (5 bases). This CDR3 region has 13 residues. From germline, CDR1 is MGHRA and CDR2 YSYEKL.

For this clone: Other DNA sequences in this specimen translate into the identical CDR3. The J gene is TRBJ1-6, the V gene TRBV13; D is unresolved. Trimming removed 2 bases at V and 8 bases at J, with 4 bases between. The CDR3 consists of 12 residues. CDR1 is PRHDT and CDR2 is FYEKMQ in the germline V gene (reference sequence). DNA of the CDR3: TGTGCCAGCAGCTTACTAGATTCACCCCTCCACTTT. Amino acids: CASSLLDSPLHF.

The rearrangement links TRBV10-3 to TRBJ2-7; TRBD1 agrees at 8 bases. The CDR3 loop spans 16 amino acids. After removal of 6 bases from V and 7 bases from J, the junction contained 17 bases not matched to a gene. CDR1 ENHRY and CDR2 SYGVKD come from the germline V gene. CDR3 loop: CAISALIGQGVGEQYF. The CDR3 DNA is TGTGCCATCAGCGCACTCATAGGACAGGGAGTGGGGGAGCAGTACTTC.

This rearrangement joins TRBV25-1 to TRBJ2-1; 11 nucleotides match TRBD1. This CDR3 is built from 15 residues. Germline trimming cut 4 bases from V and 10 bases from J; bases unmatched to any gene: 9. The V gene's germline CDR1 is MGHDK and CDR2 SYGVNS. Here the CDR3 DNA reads TGTGCCAGCAGTGCAGGACAGGGGGCCTACAGGGAGCAGTTCTTC. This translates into CASSAGQGAYREQFF.

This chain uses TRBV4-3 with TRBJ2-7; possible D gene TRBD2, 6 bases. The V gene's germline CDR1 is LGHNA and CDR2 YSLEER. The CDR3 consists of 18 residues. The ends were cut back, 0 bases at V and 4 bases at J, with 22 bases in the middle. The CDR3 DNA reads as TGCGCCAGCAGCCAAGATGCGTCTCGCGGGGAGCTATCGTACGAGCAGTACTTC. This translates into CASSQDASRGELSYEQYF.

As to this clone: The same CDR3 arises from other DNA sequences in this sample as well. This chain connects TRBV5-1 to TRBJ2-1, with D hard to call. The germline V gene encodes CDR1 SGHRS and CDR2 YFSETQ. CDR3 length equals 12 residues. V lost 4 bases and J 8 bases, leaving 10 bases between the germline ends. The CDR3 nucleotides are TGCGCCAGCAGCCTAGTGGGCCATGAGCAGTTCTTC. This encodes CASSLVGHEQFF.

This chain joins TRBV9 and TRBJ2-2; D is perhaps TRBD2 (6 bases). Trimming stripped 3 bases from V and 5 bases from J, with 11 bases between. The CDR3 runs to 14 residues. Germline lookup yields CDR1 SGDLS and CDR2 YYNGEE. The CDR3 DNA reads TGTGCCAGCAGCGCCGGGGGAGTGACCGGGGAGCTGTTTTTT. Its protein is CASSAGGVTGELFF.

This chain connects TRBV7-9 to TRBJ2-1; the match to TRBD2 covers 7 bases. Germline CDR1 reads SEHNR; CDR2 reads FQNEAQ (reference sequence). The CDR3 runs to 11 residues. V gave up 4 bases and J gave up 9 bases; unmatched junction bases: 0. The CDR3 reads CASSWEGEQFF. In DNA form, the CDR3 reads TGTGCCAGCAGCTGGGAGGGTGAGCAGTTCTTC.

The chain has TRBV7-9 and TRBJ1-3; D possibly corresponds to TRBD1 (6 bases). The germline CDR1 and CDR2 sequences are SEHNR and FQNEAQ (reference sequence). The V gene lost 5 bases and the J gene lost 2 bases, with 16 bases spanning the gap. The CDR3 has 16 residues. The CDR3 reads CASSVLQTGPGNTIYF. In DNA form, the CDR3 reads TGTGCCAGCAGCGTCCTGCAGACAGGCCCTGGAAACACCATATATTTT.

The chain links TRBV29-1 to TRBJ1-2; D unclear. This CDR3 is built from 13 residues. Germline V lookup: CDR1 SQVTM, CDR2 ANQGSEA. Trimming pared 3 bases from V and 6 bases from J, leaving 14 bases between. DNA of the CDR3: TGCAGCGTTGAGGGAAATTGGGGAGATGGCTACACCTTC. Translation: CSVEGNWGDGYTF.

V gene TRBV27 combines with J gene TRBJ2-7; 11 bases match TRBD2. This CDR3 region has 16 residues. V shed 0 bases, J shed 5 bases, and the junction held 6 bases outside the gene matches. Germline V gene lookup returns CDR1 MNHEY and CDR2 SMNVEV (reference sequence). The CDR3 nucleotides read TGTGCCAGCAGTTTATCTAGCGGGAGGGCCTTCAACGAGCAGTACTTC. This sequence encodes CASSLSSGRAFNEQYF.

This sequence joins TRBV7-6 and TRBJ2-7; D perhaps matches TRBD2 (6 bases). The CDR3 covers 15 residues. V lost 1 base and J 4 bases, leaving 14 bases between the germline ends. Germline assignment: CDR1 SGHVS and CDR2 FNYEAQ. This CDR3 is CASSLEASDGYEQYF. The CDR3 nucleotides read TGTGCCAGCAGCTTAGAGGCTAGCGATGGTTACGAGCAGTACTTC.

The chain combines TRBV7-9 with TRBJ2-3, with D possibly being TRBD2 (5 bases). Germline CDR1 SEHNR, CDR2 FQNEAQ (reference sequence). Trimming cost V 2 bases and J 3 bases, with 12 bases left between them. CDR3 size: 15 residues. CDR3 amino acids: CASSLQATSTDTQYF. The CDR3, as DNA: TGTGCCAGCAGCTTACAGGCTACTAGTACAGATACGCAGTATTTT.

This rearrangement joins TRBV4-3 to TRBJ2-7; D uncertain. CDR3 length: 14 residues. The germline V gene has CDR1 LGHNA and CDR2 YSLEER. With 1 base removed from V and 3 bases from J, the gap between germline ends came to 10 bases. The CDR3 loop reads CASSQGGVSYEQYF. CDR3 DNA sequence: TGCGCCAGCAGCCAAGGTGGGGTAAGCTACGAGCAGTACTTC.

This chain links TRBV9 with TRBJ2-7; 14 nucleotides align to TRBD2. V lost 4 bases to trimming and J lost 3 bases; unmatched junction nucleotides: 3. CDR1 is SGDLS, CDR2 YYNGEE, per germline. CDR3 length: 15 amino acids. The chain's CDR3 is CASSLGLAGDYEQYF. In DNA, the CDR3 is TGTGCCAGCAGCCTGGGACTAGCGGGGGACTACGAGCAGTACTTC.

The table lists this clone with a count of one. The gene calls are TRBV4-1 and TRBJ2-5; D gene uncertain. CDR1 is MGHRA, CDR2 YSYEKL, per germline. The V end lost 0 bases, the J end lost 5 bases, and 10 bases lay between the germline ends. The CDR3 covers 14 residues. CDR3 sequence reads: CASSQEGHWETQYF. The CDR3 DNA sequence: TGCGCCAGCAGCCAAGAGGGCCACTGGGAGACCCAGTACTTC.

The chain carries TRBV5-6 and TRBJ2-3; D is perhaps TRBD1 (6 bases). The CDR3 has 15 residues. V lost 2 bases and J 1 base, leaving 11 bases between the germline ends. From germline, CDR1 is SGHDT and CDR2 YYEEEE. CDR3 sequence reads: CASSLSGGRTDTQYF. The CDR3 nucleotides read TGTGCCAGCAGCTTAAGTGGGGGCCGCACAGATACGCAGTATTTT.

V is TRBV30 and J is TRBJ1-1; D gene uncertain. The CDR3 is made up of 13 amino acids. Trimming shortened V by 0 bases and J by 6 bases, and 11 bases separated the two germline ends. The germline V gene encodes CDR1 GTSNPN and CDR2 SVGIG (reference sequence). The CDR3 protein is CAWSVYHSSEAFF. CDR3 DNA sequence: TGTGCCTGGAGTGTTTACCATTCGTCTGAAGCTTTCTTT.

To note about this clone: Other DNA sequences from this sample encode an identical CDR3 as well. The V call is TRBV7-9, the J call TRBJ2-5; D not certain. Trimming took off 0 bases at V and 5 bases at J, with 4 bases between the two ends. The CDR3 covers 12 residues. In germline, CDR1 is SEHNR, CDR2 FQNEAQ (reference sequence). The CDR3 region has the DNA TGTGCCAGCAGCTTAGCGGTGGAGACCCAGTACTTC. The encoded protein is CASSLAVETQYF.

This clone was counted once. CDR3 residues: CASSLGGEDYGYTF. DNA for the CDR3: TGTGCCAGCAGTTTAGGGGGCGAGGACTATGGCTACACCTTC. The chain employs TRBV28 and TRBJ1-2; weak D call: TRBD1 (6 bases). V was cut by 2 bases and J by 3 bases, with 10 bases left in between. The CDR3 is 14 residues long. Germline V gene data show CDR1 as MDHEN and CDR2 as SYDVKM.

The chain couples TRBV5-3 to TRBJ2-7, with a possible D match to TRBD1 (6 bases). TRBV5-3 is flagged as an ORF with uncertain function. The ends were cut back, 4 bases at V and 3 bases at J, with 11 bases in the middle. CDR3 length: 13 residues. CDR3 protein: CARSRMDSYEQYF. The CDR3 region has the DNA TGTGCCAGAAGCCGAATGGACAGCTACGAGCAGTACTTC.

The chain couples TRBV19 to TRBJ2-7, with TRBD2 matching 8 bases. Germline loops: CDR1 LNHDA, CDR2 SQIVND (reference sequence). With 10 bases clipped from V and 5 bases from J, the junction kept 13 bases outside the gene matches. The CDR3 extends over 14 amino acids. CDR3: CATCAGGGRNEQYF. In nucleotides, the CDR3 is TGTGCCACTTGCGCGGGGGGTGGTAGGAACGAGCAGTACTTC.

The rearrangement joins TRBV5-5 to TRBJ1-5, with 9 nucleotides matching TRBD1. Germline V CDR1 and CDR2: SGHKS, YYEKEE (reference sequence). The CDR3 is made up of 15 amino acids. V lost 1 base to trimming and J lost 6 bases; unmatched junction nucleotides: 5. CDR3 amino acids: CASSLMGQGVQPQHF. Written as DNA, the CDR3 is TGTGCCAGCAGCTTGATGGGACAGGGTGTTCAGCCCCAGCATTTT. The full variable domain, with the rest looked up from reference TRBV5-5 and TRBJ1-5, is DAGVTQSPTHLIKTRGQQVTLRCSPISGHKSVSWYQQVLGQGPQFIFQYYEKEERGRGNFPDRFSARQFPNYSSELNVNALLLGDSALYLCASSLMGQGVQPQHFGDGTRLSIL.

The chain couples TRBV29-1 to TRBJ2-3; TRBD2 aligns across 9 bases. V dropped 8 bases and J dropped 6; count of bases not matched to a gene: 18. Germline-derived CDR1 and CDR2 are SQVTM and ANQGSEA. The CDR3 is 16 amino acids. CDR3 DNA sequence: TGCAGCTTAATCCTGGCGGCTAGCGGGGTTCTGGATACGCAGTATTTT. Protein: CSLILAASGVLDTQYF.